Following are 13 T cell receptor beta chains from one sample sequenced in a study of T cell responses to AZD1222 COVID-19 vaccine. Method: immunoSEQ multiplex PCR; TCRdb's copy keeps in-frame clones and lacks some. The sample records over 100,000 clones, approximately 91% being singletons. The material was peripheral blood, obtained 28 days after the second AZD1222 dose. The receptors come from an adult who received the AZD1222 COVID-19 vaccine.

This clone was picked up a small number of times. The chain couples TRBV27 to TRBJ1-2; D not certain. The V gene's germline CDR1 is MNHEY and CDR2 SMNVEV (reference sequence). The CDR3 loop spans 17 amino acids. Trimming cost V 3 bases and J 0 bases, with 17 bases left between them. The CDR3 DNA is TGTGCCAGCAGTTTTCTCGGATCAGAAGCAGCTAACTATGGCTACACCTTC. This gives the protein CASSFLGSEAANYGYTF.

The chain's CDR3 is CASGRQPPYEQYF. CDR3 coding DNA: TGTGCCAGCGGCCGACAGCCCCCCTACGAGCAGTACTTC. The chain couples TRBV27 to TRBJ2-7; maybe TRBD1 (5 bases). V gave up 8 bases and J gave up 2 bases, with 13 bases separating them. The CDR3 is 13 residues long. In germline, CDR1 is MNHEY, CDR2 SMNVEV (reference sequence).

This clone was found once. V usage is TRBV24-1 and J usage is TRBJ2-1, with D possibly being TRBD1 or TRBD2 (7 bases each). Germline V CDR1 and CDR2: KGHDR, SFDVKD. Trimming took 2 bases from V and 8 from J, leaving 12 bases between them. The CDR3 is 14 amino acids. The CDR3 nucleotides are TGTGCCACCAGTGATTCCAGGGGGGGGGATGAGCAGTTCTTC. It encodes CATSDSRGGDEQFF.

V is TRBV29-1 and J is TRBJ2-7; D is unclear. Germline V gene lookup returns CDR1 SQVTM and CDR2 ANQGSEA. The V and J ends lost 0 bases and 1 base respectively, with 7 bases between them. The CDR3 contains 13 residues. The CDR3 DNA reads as TGCAGCGTTGAAGATCTTGCGTCCTACGAGCAGTACTTC. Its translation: CSVEDLASYEQYF.

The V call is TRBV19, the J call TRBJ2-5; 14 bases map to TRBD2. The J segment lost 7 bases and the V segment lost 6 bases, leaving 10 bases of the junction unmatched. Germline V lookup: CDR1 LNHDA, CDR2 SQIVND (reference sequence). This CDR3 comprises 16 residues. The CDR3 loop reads CASSPPGLAGDGTQYF. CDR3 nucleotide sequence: TGTGCCAGTAGCCCCCCGGGACTAGCGGGGGACGGGACCCAGTACTTC.

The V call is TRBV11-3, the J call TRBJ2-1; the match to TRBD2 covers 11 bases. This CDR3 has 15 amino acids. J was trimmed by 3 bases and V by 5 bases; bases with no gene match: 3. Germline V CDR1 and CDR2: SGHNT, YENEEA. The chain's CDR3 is CASSLTSGSYNEQFF. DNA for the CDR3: TGTGCCAGCAGCCTCACTAGCGGGAGCTACAATGAGCAGTTCTTC.

Written as DNA, the CDR3 is TGTGCCAGCAGCCAAGATCTTTACTGGGGGCTAGGAAGCAATCAGCCCCAGCATTTT. It is translated as CASSQDLYWGLGSNQPQHF. The gene calls are TRBV4-2 and TRBJ1-5, with D perhaps matching TRBD1 (6 bases). This CDR3 is 19 amino acids long. Germline V lookup: CDR1 LGHNA, CDR2 YNFKEQ. With 0 bases removed from V and 1 base from J, the gap between germline ends came to 19 bases.

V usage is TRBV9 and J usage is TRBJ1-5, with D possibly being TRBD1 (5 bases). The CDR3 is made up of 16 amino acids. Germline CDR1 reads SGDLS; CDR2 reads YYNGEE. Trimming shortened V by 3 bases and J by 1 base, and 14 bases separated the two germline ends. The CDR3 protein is CASSETGEWSNQPQHF. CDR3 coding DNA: TGTGCCAGCAGCGAGACGGGGGAATGGAGCAATCAGCCCCAGCATTTT. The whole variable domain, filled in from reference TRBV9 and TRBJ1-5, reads DSGVTQTPKHLITATGQRVTLRCSPRSGDLSVYWYQQSLDQGLQFLIQYYNGEERAKGNILERFSAQQFPDLHSELNLSSLELGDSALYFCASSETGEWSNQPQHFGDGTRLSIL.

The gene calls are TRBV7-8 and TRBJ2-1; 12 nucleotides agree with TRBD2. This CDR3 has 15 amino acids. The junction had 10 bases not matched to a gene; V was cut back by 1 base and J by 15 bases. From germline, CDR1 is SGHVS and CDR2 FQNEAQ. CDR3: CASSLGTSGVGAPFF. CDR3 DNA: TGTGCCAGCAGCTTAGGGACTAGCGGGGTCGGGGCGCCGTTCTTC. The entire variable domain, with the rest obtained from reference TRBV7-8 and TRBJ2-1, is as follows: GAGVSQSPRYKVAKRGQDVALRCDPISGHVSLFWYQQALGQGPEFLTYFQNEAQLDKSGLPSDRFFAERPEGSVSTLKIQRTQQEDSAVYLCASSLGTSGVGAPFFGPGTRLTVL.

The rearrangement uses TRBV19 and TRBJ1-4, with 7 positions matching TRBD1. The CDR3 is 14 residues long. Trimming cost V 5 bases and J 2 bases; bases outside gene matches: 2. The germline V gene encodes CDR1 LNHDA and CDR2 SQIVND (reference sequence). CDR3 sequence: CASSSDRTNEKLFF. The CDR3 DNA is TGTGCCAGTAGTTCGGACAGGACTAATGAAAAACTGTTTTTT.

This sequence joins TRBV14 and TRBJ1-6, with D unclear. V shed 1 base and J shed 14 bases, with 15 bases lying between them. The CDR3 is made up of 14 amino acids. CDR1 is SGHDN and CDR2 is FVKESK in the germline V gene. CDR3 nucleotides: TGTGCCAGCAGCCAAGTTTTTGCGTCAGGCGCCCTCCACTTT. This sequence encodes CASSQVFASGALHF.

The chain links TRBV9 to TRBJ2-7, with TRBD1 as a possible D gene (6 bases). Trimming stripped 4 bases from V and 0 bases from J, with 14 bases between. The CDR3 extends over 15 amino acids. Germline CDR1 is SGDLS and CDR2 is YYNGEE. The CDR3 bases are TGTGCCAGCAGCCCTACCCCGGACAGCTCCTACGAGCAGTACTTC. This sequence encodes CASSPTPDSSYEQYF.

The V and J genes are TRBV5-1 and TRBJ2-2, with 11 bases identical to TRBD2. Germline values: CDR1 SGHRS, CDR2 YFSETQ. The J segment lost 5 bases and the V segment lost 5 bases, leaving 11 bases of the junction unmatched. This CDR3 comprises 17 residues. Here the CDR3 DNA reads TGCGCCAGCAGTCAACTAGCGGGGGCCGGATCGACCGGGGAGCTGTTTTTT. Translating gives CASSQLAGAGSTGELFF. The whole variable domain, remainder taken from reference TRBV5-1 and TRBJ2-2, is KAGVTQTPRYLIKTRGQQVTLSCSPISGHRSVSWYQQTPGQGLQFLFEYFSETQRNKGNFPGRFSGRQFSNSRSEMNVSTLELGDSALYLCASSQLAGAGSTGELFFGEGSRLTVL.